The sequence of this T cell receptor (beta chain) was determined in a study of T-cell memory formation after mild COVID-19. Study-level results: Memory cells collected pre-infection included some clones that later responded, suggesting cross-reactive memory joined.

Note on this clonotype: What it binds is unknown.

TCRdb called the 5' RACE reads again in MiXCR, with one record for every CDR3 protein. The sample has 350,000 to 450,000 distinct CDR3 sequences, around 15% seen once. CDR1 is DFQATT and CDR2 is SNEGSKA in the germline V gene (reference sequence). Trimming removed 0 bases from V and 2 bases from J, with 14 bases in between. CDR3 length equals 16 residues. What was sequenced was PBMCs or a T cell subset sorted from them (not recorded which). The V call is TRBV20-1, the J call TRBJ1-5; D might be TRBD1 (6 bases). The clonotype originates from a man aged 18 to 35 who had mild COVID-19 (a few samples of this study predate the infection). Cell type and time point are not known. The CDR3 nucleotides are TGCAGTGCTAGAGATCTAGGGGGAGGGGGCAATCAGCCCCAGCATTTT. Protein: CSARDLGGGGNQPQHF.